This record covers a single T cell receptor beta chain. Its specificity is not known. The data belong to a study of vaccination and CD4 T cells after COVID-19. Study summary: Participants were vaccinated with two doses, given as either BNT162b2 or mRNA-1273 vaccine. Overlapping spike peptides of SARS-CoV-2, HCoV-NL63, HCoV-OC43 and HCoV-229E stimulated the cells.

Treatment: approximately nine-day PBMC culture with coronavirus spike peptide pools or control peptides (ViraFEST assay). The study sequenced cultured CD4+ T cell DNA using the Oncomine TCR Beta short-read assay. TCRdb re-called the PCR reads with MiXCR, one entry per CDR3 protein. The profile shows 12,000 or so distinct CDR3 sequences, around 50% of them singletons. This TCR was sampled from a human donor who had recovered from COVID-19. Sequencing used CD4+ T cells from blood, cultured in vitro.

The CDR3 is CAISPTSGGSGTQYF. CDR3 bases: TGTGCCATCAGCCCGACTAGCGGGGGGTCCGGGACCCAGTACTTC. The V call is TRBV10-3, the J call TRBJ2-5, with 13 nucleotides matching TRBD2. V was pared by 6 bases and J by 7 bases, with 8 bases of the junction left unmatched. In germline, CDR1 is ENHRY, CDR2 SYGVKD. The CDR3 consists of 15 residues.